The present T cell receptor (delta chain) was sequenced within a study of delta chains in infants with herpesvirus infections. Trimming removed 4 bases from V and 1 base from J; junction bases left unmatched: 30. Looked up from germline, CDR1 is TSWWSYY and CDR2 is QGS. There are 24 residues in the CDR3. PBMC RNA was reverse transcribed using gamma-chain- and delta-chain-specific primers. TCRdb re-called the RT-PCR reads using CATT. This table holds some 3,000 delta-chain clones, roughly 33% found once. The study, taken as a whole, reports: Among Vdelta1 cells, the public clonotype apparently waned within around two months.

This clone was observed a handful of times. Its antigen is still unknown. The same CDR3 can be traced to other DNA sequences in this sample. This sequence was found in a human donor who was a Ugandan infant, either HIV-exposed or HIV-unexposed (not recorded which). The J gene is TRDJ1, the V gene TRDV1, with TRDD3 matching over 10 bases. Specimen: peripheral blood, collected at time point 3 of longitudinal follow-up. The CDR3 reads CALGGEFTPSLPGGIRPGTDKLIF. CDR3 sequence (DNA): TGTGCTCTTGGGGGTGAGTTCACACCTTCCCTACCTGGGGGGATACGACCGGGCACCGATAAACTCATCTTT.